The clone carrying this T cell receptor beta chain was picked up one time. The antigen is undetermined. The authors reverse transcribed roughly 0.5 to 1 ug RNA with random hexamers. immunoSEQ multiplex PCR amplified TCR beta CDR3 across 54 Vbeta, 13 Jbeta. TCRdb re-derived calls from the immunoSEQ multiplex PCR reads in MiXCR, one entry per CDR3 protein. The sample records roughly 150,000 distinct CDR3 sequences, almost 96% being singletons. This sample was included in a study of CD8 T cells in Susac syndrome. The authors carried out high-throughput sequencing of TCR beta. They applied it to CD8+ and CD4+ T cells obtained from blood. Study results and caveats: The study recognized that its TCR sequencing and HLA analysis covered a relatively small number of individuals. When the CD4+ T cell repertoires of patients with Susac syndrome were examined, they did not show any clonal expansion.

The CDR3 covers 16 residues. Per germline, CDR1 DFQATT and CDR2 SNEGSKA (reference sequence). V lost 3 bases and J lost 0, with 17 bases in between. Sequenced: CD4+ T cells from PBMCs. This receptor was taken from a human donor with Susac syndrome. The rearrangement links TRBV20-1 to TRBJ1-2; maybe TRBD1 (6 bases). CDR3 loop: CSASLGGASANYGYTF. The CDR3 region has the DNA TGCAGTGCTAGCCTCGGGGGGGCCTCAGCTAACTATGGCTACACCTTC.